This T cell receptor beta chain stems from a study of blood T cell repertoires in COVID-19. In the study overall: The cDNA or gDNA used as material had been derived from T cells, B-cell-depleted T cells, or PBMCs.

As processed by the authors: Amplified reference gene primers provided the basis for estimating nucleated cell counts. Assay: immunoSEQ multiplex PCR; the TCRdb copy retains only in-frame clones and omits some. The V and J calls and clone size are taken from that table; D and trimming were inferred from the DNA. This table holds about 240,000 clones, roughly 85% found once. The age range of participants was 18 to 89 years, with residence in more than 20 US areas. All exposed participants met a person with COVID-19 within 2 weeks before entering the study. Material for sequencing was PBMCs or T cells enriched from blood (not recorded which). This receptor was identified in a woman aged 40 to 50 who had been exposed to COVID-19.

The CDR3 region is CASSELAGGRHNEQFF. CDR3 DNA: TGTGCCAGCAGTGAACTAGCGGGGGGCCGCCACAATGAGCAGTTCTTC. This chain connects TRBV28 to TRBJ2-1, with 12 bases that match TRBD2. The germline V gene has CDR1 MDHEN and CDR2 SYDVKM. V lost 5 bases to trimming and J lost 5 bases; unmatched junction nucleotides: 7. The CDR3 consists of 16 residues.